These T cell receptor beta chains were read from a single sample in a study of technical replicates of blood from a handful of donors. Using immunoSEQ multiplex PCR, the repertoire was profiled, and TCRdb retains in-frame clones only, with some absent. The repertoire includes roughly 70,000 clones, roughly nine tenths of them detected once, and approximately 4.6% sits in the top ten. The sample consisted of PBMCs. The receptors here all came from a human donor in good health. Some clones in this sample may be carry-over from other donors' samples. The CDR3 runs from the conserved cysteine through the conserved F or W. A D gene is named only where the DNA matches it firmly. Part of the rows lack a size; the others show once, few, many or a class for expanded clones.

CDR3 protein,CDR3 DNA,clone size,J gene,D gene,V gene
CASSPNAGALNTEAFF,TGTGCCAGCAGCCCAAATGCGGGGGCCCTGAACACTGAAGCTTTCTTT,.,TRBJ1-1,.,TRBV5-6
CASRGGSNYGYTF,TGTGCCAGCAGGGGGGGGTCTAACTATGGCTACACCTTC,.,TRBJ1-2,.,TRBV6-1
CASSLPGASGEETQYF,TGTGCCAGCAGCTTGCCCGGTGCTAGCGGGGAGGAGACCCAGTACTTC,.,TRBJ2-5,TRBD2,TRBV5-4
CASSLGGQGFNEKLFF,TGTGCCAGCAGCTTAGGAGGGCAGGGGTTCAATGAAAAACTGTTTTTT,.,TRBJ1-4,.,TRBV13
CASSSWTGSPYQPQHF,TGTGCCAGCAGTTCCTGGACAGGCTCCCCATATCAGCCCCAGCATTTT,.,TRBJ1-5,TRBD1,TRBV28
CASKDRERGYGYTF,TGTGCCAGCAAAGACAGGGAACGGGGCTATGGCTACACCTTC,.,TRBJ1-2,TRBD1,TRBV6-5
CASGPTGGTEAFF,TGTGCTAGTGGTCCCACAGGGGGCACTGAAGCTTTCTTT,few,TRBJ1-1,TRBD1,TRBV12-5
CASTGQGGGVNTEAFF,TGTGCCAGCACTGGACAGGGCGGAGGGGTGAACACTGAAGCTTTCTTT,few,TRBJ1-1,TRBD1,TRBV2
CASSYRTAAHYGYTF,TGTGCCAGCAGCTACAGGACGGCGGCTCACTATGGCTACACCTTC,.,TRBJ1-2,.,TRBV5-5
CASSQIRAGTDSSNTGELFF,TGTGCCAGCAGCCAAATCCGCGCCGGGACAGACAGTTCAAACACCGGGGAGCTGTTTTTT,.,TRBJ2-2,TRBD1,TRBV27
CASSEATRGVREQFF,TGTGCCAGCAGTGAAGCGACTAGAGGAGTAAGGGAGCAGTTCTTC,.,TRBJ2-1,.,TRBV6-1
CASSVGGGVASYNEQFF,TGTGCCAGCAGCGTAGGAGGGGGTGTTGCCAGCTACAATGAGCAGTTCTTC,once,TRBJ2-1,.,TRBV9
CASSIPGRSYGYTF,TGTGCCAGCAGTATTCCAGGGAGGTCCTATGGCTACACCTTC,.,TRBJ1-2,.,TRBV2